Reported below is one TCR beta chain. Its matching antigen is unknown. The data were obtained in a study of T cells in Graves' hyperthyroidism and ophthalmopathy. Study results and limitations: Ophthalmopathy and stable hyperthyroidism were separated by a 13 V-J model.

Deletions cut 5 bases from V and 2 bases from J, with 24 bases between. The length of the CDR3 is 19 residues. Germline V gives CDR1 SEHNR, CDR2 FQNEAQ (reference sequence). Amplified TCR beta CDR3 regions came from RNA transcripts. The study used the HTBI primer set for a first-round RT-PCR of the TCR CDR3. TCRdb re-derived calls from the multiplex PCR reads in MiXCR, one entry per CDR3 protein. The data show 410,000 or so distinct CDR3 sequences, 14% to 15% seen once. Not enrolled were patients with uncontrolled infection, other autoimmune disease, pregnancy or lactation. The origin of this receptor is a man aged 18-30 years with Graves' ophthalmopathy. V and J are TRBV7-9 and TRBJ1-4, with D perhaps TRBD1 (6 bases). The sample comprised blood. The CDR3: CASSPPFGARQDTNEKLFF. The CDR3 coding sequence is TGTGCCAGCAGCCCCCCCTTTGGAGCCCGACAGGATACTAATGAAAAACTGTTTTTT.